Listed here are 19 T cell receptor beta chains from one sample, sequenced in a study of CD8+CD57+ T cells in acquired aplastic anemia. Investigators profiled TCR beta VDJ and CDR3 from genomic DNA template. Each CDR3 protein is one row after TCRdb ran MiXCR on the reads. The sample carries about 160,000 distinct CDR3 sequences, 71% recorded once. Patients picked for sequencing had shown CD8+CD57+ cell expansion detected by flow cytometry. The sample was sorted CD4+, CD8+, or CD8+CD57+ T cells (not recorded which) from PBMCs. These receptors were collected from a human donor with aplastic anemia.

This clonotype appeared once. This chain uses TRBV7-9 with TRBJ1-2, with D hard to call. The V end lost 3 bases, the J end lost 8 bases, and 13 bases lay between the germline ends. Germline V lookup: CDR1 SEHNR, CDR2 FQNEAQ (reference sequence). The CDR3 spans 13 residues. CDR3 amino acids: CASSLSRGYGYTF. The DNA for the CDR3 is TGTGCCAGCAGCTTGTCGCGGGGTTACGGCTACACCTTC.

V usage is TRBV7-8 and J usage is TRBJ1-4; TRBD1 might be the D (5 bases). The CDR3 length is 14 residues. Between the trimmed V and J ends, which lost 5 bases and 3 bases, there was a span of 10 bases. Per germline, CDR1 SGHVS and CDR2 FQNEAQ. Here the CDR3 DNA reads TGTGCCAGCAGCGATCGACAGCCTAATGAAAAACTGTTTTTT. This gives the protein CASSDRQPNEKLFF.

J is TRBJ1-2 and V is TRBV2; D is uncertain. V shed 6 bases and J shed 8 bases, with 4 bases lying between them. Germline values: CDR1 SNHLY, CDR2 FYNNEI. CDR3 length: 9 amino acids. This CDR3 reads CASRGGYTF. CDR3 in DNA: TGTGCCAGCAGGGGGGGCTACACCTTC.

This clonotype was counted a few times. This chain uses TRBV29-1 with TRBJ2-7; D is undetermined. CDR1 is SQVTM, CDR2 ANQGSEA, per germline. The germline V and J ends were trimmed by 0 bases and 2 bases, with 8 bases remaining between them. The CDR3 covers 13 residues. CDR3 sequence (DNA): TGCAGCGTTGAAGAGGGCAGGACCTACGAGCAGTACTTC. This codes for CSVEEGRTYEQYF.

Written as DNA, the CDR3 is TGCAGTGCTAGCCTGGACAGGGGGCAGGACGAGCAGTACTTC. Translated, it gives CSASLDRGQDEQYF. The chain combines TRBV20-1 with TRBJ2-7; 11 nucleotides line up with TRBD1. Germline V gene sequence: CDR1 DFQATT, CDR2 SNEGSKA (reference sequence). V was pared by 3 bases and J by 5 bases, with 6 bases of the junction left unmatched. CDR3 length: 14 residues.

The chain's CDR3 is CASSPLGGQLRSSPLHF. The CDR3 nucleotides read TGTGCCAGCAGCCCACTAGGAGGACAGCTACGAAGTTCACCCCTCCACTTT. J is TRBJ1-6 and V is TRBV7-8, with D possibly being TRBD1 (6 bases). The V gene lost 5 bases and the J gene lost 9 bases, with 23 bases spanning the gap. CDR3 length: 17 residues. Per the germline V gene, CDR1 is SGHVS and CDR2 is FQNEAQ.

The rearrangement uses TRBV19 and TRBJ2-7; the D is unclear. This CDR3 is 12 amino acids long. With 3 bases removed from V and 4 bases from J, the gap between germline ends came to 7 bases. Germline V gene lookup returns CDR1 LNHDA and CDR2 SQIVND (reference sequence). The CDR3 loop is CASSMIGYEQYF. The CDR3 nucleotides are TGTGCCAGTAGTATGATCGGGTACGAGCAGTACTTC.

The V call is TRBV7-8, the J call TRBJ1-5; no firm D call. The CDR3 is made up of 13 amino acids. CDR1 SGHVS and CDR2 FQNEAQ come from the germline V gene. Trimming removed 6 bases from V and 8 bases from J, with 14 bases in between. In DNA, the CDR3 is TGTGCCAGCAGTTACCCACTCCGGGAGCCCCAGCATTTT. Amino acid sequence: CASSYPLREPQHF. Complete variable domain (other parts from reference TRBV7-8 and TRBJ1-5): GAGVSQSPRYKVAKRGQDVALRCDPISGHVSLFWYQQALGQGPEFLTYFQNEAQLDKSGLPSDRFFAERPEGSVSTLKIQRTQQEDSAVYLCASSYPLREPQHFGDGTRLSIL.

Written as DNA, the CDR3 is TGTGCCAGCAGAGACAGGGGGTCGTCCTACGAGCAGTACTTC. This encodes CASRDRGSSYEQYF. J is TRBJ2-7 and V is TRBV2; TRBD1 matches at 9 bases. The CDR3 runs 14 residues. CDR1 and CDR2 (germline): SNHLY, FYNNEI. V trimming: 6 bases; J trimming: 1 base; junction bases outside the gene matches: 4.

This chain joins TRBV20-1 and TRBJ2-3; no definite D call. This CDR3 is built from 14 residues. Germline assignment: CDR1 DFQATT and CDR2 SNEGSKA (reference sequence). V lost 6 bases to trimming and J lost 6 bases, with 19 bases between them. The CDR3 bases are TGCAGTGCCAACACCTACCTTCCTCCGGATACGCAGTATTTT. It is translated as CSANTYLPPDTQYF.

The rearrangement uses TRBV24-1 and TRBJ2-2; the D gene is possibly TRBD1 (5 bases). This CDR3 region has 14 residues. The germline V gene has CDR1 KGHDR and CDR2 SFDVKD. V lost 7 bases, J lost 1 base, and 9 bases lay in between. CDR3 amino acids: CATRGPRNTGELFF. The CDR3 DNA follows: TGTGCCACCAGGGGGCCGCGGAACACCGGGGAGCTGTTTTTT.

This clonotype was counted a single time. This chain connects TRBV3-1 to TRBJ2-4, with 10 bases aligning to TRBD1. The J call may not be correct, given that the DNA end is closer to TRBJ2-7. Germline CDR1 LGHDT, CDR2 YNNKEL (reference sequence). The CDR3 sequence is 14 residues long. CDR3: CASSRTGGSYEQYF. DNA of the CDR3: TGTGCCAGCAGTCGGACAGGGGGCTCCTACGAGCAGTACTTC.

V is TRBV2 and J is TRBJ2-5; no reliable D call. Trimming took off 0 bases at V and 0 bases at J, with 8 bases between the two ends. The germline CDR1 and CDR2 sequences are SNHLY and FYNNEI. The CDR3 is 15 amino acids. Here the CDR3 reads CASSEALGNQETQYF. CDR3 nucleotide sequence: TGTGCCAGCAGTGAAGCGCTCGGTAACCAAGAGACCCAGTACTTC.

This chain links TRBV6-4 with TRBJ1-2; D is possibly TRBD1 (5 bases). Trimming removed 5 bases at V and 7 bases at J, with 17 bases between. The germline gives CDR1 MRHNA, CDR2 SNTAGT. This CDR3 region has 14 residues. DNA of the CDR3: TGTGCCAGCAGTTTACGGTTGGAGGGGCTTGGCTACACCTTC. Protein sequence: CASSLRLEGLGYTF.

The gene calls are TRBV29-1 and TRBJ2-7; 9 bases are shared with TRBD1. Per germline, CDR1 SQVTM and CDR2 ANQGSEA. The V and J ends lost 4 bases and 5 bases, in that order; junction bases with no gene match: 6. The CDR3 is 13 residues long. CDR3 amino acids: CSVASGTGHEQYF. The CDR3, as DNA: TGCAGCGTTGCATCGGGGACAGGGCACGAGCAGTACTTC.

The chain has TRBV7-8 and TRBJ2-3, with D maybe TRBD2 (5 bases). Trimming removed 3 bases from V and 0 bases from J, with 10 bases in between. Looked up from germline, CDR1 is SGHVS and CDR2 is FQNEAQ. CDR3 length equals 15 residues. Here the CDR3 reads CASSFRTSSTDTQYF. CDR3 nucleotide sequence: TGTGCCAGCAGCTTCCGGACTTCTAGCACAGATACGCAGTATTTT.

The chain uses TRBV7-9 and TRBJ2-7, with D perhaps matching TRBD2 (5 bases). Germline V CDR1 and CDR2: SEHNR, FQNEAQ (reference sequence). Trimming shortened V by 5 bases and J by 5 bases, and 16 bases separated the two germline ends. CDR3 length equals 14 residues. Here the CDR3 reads CASSPKSAGNEQYF. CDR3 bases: TGTGCCAGCAGCCCCAAGTCGGCGGGCAACGAGCAGTACTTC.

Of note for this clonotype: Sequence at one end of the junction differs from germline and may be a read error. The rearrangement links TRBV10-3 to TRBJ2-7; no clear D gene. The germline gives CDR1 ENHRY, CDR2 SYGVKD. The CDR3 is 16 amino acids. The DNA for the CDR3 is TGTGCCAGCAGTTACTCCCTCCGCCTGGCTTCCTACGAGCAGTACTTC. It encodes CASSYSLRLASYEQYF.

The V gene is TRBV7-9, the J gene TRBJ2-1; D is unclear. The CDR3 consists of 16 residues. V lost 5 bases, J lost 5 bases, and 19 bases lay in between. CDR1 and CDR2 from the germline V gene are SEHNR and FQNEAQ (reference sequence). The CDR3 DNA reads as TGTGCCAGCAGCCTAAGCGCTGTATCTCGGGACAATGAGCAGTTCTTC. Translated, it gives CASSLSAVSRDNEQFF.